This T cell receptor (beta chain) was documented in a study of radiotherapy plus CTLA-4 blockade in lung cancer. Study-level information: Overall, less than 20% of patients showed an objective response, while approximately 28% attained disease control.

As to this clone: Its antigen remains unidentified.

Using immunoSEQ multiplex PCR, the repertoire was profiled, and TCRdb retains in-frame clones only, with some absent. The data hold about 87,000 clones, with about 87% observed a single time. Study-wide results and caveats: Clones derived from tumor TCRs expanded in blood after radiotherapy plus ipilimumab. Alongside interferon-beta, early blood T cell clone dynamics were reportedly the best predictor of response.

CDR1 is SGHKS, CDR2 YYEKEE, per germline (reference sequence). V lost 1 base and J lost 2, with 13 bases in between. This CDR3 spans 15 amino acids. The chain has TRBV5-5 and TRBJ2-7; D might be TRBD1 (5 bases). The source of this sequence is a human donor with non-small cell lung cancer that progressed on radiotherapy plus ipilimumab. The sample in question was peripheral blood, obtained from a patient treated with radiotherapy plus ipilimumab. The CDR3, as DNA: TGTGCCAGCAGCTTGATCCAGGGTCCGACCTACGAGCAGTACTTC. Protein: CASSLIQGPTYEQYF.